This entry concerns a single T cell receptor (beta chain). This sample stems from a study of blood T cell repertoires in COVID-19. Study-level information: Samples taken during acute and convalescent COVID-19 were collected in the United States, Italy and Spain. PBMCs, B-cell-depleted T cells, or T cells provided the cDNA or gDNA that made up the material.

The CDR3 runs to 16 residues. Germline lookup yields CDR1 SGHDN and CDR2 FVKESK. J lost 9 bases, V lost 0 bases, and 10 bases had no gene match. The table came from immunoSEQ multiplex PCR; TCRdb's copy has only in-frame clones and leaves some out. Among 250,000 to 350,000 clones listed, 87% were seen once. The sample taken for sequencing was peripheral blood. The V and J genes are TRBV14 and TRBJ2-1; the match to TRBD2 covers 8 bases. The TCR comes from a woman between 45 and 60 years old who had recovered from COVID-19. The DNA of the CDR3 is TGTGCCAGCAGCCAAGATTTAAGCGGGAGATTTGGTGAGCAGTTCTTC. Its protein product is CASSQDLSGRFGEQFF.